The 10 T cell receptor beta chains below all came from one sample that was sequenced in a study of blood T cells in healthy people across ages. Through a sample-barcoded 5' primer and a J-beta primer mix, a second PCR was run for roughly 6 to 12 cycles. TCRdb passed the 5' RACE reads through MiXCR, listing each CDR3 protein once. The table includes around 800,000 distinct CDR3 sequences, about half detected once. Sequenced input: blood. Receptors originate from an older man in good health.

The chain has TRBV28 and TRBJ2-1; 13 bases align to TRBD2. Trimming removed 5 bases from V and 7 bases from J; junction bases left unmatched: 11. CDR3 length: 17 amino acids. CDR1 and CDR2 (germline): MDHEN, SYDVKM. In DNA, the CDR3 is TGTGCCAGCAGTCCATACCTTAGACTAGCGGGAGGAAATGAGCAGTTCTTC. Translated: CASSPYLRLAGGNEQFF.

The rearrangement uses TRBV7-2 and TRBJ1-2; possible D gene TRBD1, 6 bases. Trimming took 4 bases from V and 4 from J, leaving 19 bases between them. From germline, CDR1 is SGHTA and CDR2 FQGNSA. The CDR3 length is 16 residues. The CDR3 DNA reads as TGTGCCAGCAGCTACCGGGGGGGCCCCTCGTCCTATGGCTACACCTTC. Translating it yields CASSYRGGPSSYGYTF.

As to this clonotype: Compared with germline, one end of the junction differs, possibly owing to a read error. The chain combines TRBV5-1 with TRBJ2-1; D unclear. From germline, CDR1 is SGHRS and CDR2 YFSETQ. The CDR3 spans 12 residues. In DNA form, the CDR3 reads TGCGCCAGCAGCTTGGCCGTGAATGGGCAGTTCTTC. It yields the protein CASSLAVNGQFF.

The genes are TRBV25-1 and TRBJ2-3, with no clear D. V gave up 1 base and J gave up 2 bases, with 13 bases separating them. Per the germline V gene, CDR1 is MGHDK and CDR2 is SYGVNS. The CDR3 contains 16 residues. CDR3: CASSESAATHTDTQYF. CDR3 sequence (DNA): TGTGCCAGCAGTGAATCTGCAGCCACGCACACAGATACGCAGTATTTT.

CDR3 DNA sequence: TGTGCCACCAGCAGAGATGGGGAGAATACAGATACGCAGTATTTT. Amino acid sequence: CATSRDGENTDTQYF. V is TRBV15 and J is TRBJ2-3, with a weak D call TRBD2 (5 bases). Germline V gene sequence: CDR1 LNHNV, CDR2 YYDKDF (reference sequence). Trimming removed 0 bases from V and 3 bases from J, with 10 bases in between. The CDR3 sequence is 15 residues long.

The chain joins TRBV27 to TRBJ1-1, with D maybe TRBD1 (6 bases). In germline, CDR1 is MNHEY, CDR2 SMNVEV (reference sequence). Trimming left V 5 bases short and J 7 bases short, with 11 bases between. The CDR3 runs 12 residues. As DNA, the CDR3 is TGTGCCAGCAGTCCAGGGGTGGGTGAAGCTTTCTTT. The encoded protein is CASSPGVGEAFF.

The V gene is TRBV12-3 or TRBV12-4, the J gene TRBJ2-1, with a possible D match to TRBD2 (6 bases). The length of the CDR3 is 13 residues. With 3 bases removed from V and 13 bases from J, the gap between germline ends came to 16 bases. The CDR3 loop reads CASSLSLAPDQFF. As DNA, the CDR3 is TGTGCCAGCAGTTTGTCCCTAGCGCCCGATCAGTTCTTC.

This sequence joins TRBV20-1 and TRBJ2-3; D gene ambiguous. Germline-derived CDR1 and CDR2 are DFQATT and SNEGSKA (reference sequence). The CDR3 runs 13 residues. The V and J ends lost 4 bases and 2 bases respectively, with 10 bases between them. This CDR3 is CSATTTFTDTQYF. In DNA, the CDR3 is TGCAGTGCTACTACGACCTTCACAGATACGCAGTATTTT.

This clonotype was recorded many times. The V gene is TRBV5-6, the J gene TRBJ2-7; weak D call: TRBD1 (6 bases). With 4 bases removed from V and 8 bases from J, the gap between germline ends came to 10 bases. The CDR3 contains 11 residues. Per the germline V gene, CDR1 is SGHDT and CDR2 is YYEEEE. The CDR3 loop is CASSNQGQQYF. The CDR3 DNA is TGTGCCAGCAGCAATCAGGGGCAGCAGTACTTC.

V usage is TRBV11-3 and J usage is TRBJ2-3, with a possible D match to TRBD1 (6 bases). V was shortened by 8 bases and J by 2 bases, with 11 bases between the two germline ends. The CDR3 loop spans 13 amino acids. Germline CDR1 SGHNT, CDR2 YENEEA. CDR3 sequence: CASLRGDTDTQYF. The CDR3 region has the DNA TGTGCCAGCCTCAGGGGAGACACAGATACGCAGTATTTT.